This TCR beta chain was captured by sequencing in a study of blood T cell repertoires in COVID-19. Study information: Acute and convalescent COVID-19 samples came from the United States, Italy and Spain.

V trimming: 2 bases; J trimming: 2 bases; junction bases outside the gene matches: 3. The germline CDR1 and CDR2 sequences are SGHTA and FQGNSA. The CDR3 spans 15 residues. How the authors handled the data: Estimated nucleated cell counts came from reference gene primer amplification. The data were produced by immunoSEQ multiplex PCR, yet TCRdb's version contains in-frame clones alone and is incomplete. V, J and clone size are taken as reported in that table, and D and trimming were inferred from the DNA itself. The table lists more than 150,000 clones, approximately 87% of them singletons, with 12% in the top ten. One Seattle source followed patients from active infection through their disease course.

The source material was peripheral blood. This receptor was obtained from an older woman with COVID-19, enrolled during active disease. The V call is TRBV7-2, the J call TRBJ1-5; 7 bases align to TRBD1. The CDR3 bases are TGTGCCAGCAGCTTATACACAGGGGGCAATCAGCCCCAGCATTTT. It yields the protein CASSLYTGGNQPQHF.